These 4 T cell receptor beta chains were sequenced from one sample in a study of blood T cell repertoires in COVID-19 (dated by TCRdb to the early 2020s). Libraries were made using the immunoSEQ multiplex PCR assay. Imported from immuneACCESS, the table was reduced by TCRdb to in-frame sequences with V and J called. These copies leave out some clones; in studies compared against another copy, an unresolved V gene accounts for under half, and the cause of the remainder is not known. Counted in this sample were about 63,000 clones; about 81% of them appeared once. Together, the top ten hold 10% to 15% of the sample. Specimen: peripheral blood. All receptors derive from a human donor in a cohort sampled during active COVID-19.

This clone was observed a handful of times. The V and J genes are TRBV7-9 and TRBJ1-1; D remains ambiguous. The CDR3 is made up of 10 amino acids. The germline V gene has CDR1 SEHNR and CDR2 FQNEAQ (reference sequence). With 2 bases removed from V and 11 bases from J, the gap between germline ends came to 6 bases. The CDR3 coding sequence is TGTGCCAGCAGCTTAACCGAGGCTTTCTTT. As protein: CASSLTEAFF.

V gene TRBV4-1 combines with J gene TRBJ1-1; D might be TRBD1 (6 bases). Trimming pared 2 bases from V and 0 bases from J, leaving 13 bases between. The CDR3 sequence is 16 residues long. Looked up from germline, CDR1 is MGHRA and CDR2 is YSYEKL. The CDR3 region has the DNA TGCGCCAGCAGCCAACTGTCAGGGGTTCTGAACACTGAAGCTTTCTTT. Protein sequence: CASSQLSGVLNTEAFF.

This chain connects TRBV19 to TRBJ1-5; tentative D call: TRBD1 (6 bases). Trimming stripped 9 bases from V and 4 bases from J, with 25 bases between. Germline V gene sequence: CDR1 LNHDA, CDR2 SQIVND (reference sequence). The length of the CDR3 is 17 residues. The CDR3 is CASINQHETGLNQPQHF. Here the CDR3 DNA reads TGTGCCAGCATAAATCAACACGAGACAGGTCTTAATCAGCCCCAGCATTTT.

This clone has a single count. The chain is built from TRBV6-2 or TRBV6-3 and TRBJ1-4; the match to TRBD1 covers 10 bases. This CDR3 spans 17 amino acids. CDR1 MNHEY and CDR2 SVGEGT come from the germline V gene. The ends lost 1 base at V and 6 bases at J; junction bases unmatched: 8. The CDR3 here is CASSYLAPGTGDEKLFF. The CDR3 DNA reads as TGTGCCAGCAGTTACTTGGCCCCCGGGACAGGGGATGAAAAACTGTTTTTT.